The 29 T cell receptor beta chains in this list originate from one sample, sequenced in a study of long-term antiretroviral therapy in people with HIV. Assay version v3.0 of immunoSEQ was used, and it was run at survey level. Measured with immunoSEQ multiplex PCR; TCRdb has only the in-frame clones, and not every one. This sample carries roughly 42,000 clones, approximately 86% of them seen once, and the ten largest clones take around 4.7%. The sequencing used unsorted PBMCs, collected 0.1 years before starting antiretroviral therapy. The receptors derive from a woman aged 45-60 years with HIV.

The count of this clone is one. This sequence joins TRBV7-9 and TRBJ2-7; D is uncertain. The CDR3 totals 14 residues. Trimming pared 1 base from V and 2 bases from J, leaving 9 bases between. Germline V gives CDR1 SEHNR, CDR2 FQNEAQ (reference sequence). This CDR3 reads CASSLEEWPYEQYF. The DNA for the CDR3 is TGTGCCAGCAGCTTAGAGGAATGGCCCTACGAGCAGTACTTC.

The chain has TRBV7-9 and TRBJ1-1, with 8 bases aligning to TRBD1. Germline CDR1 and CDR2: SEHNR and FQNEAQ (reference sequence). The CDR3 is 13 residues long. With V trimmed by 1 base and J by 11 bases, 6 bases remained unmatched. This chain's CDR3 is CASSLEARGRAFF. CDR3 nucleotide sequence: TGTGCCAGCAGCTTAGAGGCCAGGGGGCGGGCTTTCTTT.

This chain's CDR3 is CASSLDSQETQYF. The CDR3 bases are TGTGCCAGCAGTTTGGACAGTCAAGAGACCCAGTACTTC. This chain connects TRBV6-5 to TRBJ2-5, with TRBD1 as a possible D gene (6 bases). The CDR3 spans 13 residues. V gave up 4 bases and J gave up 2 bases, with 8 bases separating them. Germline V gene data show CDR1 as MNHEY and CDR2 as SVGAGI.

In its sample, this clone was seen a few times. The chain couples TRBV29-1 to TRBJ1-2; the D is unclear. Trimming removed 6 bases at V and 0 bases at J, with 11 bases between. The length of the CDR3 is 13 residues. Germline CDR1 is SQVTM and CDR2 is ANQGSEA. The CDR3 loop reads CSVLTPTNYGYTF. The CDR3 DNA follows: TGCAGCGTGCTGACCCCCACTAACTATGGCTACACCTTC.

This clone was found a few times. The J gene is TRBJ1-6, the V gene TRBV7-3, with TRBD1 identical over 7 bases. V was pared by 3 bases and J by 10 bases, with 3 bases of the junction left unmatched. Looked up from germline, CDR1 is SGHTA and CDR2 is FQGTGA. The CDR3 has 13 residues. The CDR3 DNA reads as TGTGCCAGCAGCTTGGGACAGAGCTCACCCCTCCACTTT. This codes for CASSLGQSSPLHF.

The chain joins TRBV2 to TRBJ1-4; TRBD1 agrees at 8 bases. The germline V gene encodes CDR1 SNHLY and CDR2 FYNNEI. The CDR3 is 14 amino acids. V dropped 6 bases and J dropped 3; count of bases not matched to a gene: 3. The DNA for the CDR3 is TGTGCCAGCAGACCGGGACAGGCTAATGAAAAACTGTTTTTT. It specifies CASRPGQANEKLFF.

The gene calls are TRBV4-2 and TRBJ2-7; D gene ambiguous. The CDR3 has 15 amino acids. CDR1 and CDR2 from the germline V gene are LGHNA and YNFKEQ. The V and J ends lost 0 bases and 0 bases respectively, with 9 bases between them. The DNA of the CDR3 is TGTGCCAGCAGCCAAGATAAGGCATTCTCCTACGAGCAGTACTTC. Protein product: CASSQDKAFSYEQYF.

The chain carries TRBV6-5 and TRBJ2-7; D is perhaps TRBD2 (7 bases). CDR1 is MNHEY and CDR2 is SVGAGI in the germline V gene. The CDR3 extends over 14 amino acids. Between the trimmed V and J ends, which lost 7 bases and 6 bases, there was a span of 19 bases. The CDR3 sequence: CASTPGGQPSEQYF. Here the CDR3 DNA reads TGTGCCAGCACTCCGGGGGGCCAACCATCCGAGCAGTACTTC.

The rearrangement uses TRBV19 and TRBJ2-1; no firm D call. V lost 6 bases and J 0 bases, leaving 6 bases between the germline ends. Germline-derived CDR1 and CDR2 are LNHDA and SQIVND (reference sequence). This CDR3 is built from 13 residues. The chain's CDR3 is CASRKDSYNEQFF. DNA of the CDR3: TGTGCCAGTAGAAAGGACTCCTACAATGAGCAGTTCTTC.

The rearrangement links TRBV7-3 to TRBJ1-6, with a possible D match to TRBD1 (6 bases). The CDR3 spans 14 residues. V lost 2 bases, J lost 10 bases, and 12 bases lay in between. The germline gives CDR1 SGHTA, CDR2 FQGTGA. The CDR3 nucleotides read TGTGCCAGCAGCTTAGAGGGGGTCGTATCACCCCTCCACTTT. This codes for CASSLEGVVSPLHF.

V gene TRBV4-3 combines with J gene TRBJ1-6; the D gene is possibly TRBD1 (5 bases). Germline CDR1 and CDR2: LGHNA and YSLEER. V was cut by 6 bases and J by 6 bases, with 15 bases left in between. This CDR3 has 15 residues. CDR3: CASSQTGATNSPLHF. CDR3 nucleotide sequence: TGCGCCAGCAGTCAAACCGGGGCAACTAATTCACCCCTCCACTTT.

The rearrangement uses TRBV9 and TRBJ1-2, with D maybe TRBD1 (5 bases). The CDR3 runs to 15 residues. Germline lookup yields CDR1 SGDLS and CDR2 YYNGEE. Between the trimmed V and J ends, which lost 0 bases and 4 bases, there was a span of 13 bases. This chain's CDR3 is CASSVVPGQRYGYTF. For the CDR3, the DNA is TGTGCCAGCAGCGTAGTTCCAGGGCAGCGCTATGGCTACACCTTC. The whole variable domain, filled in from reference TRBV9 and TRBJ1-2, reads DSGVTQTPKHLITATGQRVTLRCSPRSGDLSVYWYQQSLDQGLQFLIQYYNGEERAKGNILERFSAQQFPDLHSELNLSSLELGDSALYFCASSVVPGQRYGYTFGSGTRLTVV.

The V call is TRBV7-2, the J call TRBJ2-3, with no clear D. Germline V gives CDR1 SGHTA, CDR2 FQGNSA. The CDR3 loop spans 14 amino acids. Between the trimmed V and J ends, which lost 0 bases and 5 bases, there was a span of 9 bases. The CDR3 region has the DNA TGTGCCAGCAGCTTAGCGCATTCCGGAGATACGCAGTATTTT. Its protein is CASSLAHSGDTQYF. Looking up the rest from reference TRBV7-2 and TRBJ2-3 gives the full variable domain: GAGVSQSPSNKVTEKGKDVELRCDPISGHTALYWYRQSLGQGLEFLIYFQGNSAPDKSGLPSDRFSAERTGGSVSTLTIQRTQQEDSAVYLCASSLAHSGDTQYFGPGTRLTVL.

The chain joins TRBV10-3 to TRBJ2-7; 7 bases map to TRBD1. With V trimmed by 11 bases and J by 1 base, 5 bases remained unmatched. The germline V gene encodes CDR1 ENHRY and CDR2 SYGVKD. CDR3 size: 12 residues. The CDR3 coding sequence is TGTGCCGCCAGCAGGGGGTCCTACGAGCAGTACTTC. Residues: CAASRGSYEQYF.

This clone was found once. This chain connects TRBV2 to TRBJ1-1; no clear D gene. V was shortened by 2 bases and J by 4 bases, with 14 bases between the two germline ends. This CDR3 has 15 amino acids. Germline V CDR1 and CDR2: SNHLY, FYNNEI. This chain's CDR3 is CASSESIGWVTEAFF. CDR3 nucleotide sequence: TGTGCCAGCAGTGAATCCATAGGGTGGGTCACTGAAGCTTTCTTT. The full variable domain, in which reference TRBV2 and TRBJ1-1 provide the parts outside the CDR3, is EPEVTQTPSHQVTQMGQEVILRCVPISNHLYFYWYRQILGQKVEFLVSFYNNEISEKSEIFDDQFSVERPDGSNFTLKIRSTKLEDSAMYFCASSESIGWVTEAFFGQGTRLTVV.

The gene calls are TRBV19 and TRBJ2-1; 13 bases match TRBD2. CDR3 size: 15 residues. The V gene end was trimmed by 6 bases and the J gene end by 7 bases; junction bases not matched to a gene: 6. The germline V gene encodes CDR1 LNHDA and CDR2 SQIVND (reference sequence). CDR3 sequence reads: CASRWTSGGLNEQFF. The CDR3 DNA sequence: TGTGCCAGTAGGTGGACTAGCGGGGGACTAAATGAGCAGTTCTTC.

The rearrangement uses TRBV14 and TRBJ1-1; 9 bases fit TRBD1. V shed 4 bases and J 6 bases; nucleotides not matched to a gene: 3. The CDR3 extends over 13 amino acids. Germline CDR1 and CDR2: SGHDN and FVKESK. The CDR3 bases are TGTGCCAGCAGCCTGGGACAGGGCGCTGAAGCTTTCTTT. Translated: CASSLGQGAEAFF.

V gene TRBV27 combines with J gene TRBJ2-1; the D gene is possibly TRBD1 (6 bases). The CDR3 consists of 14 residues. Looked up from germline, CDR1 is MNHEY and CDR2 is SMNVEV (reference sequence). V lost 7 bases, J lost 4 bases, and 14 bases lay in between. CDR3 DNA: TGTGCCAGCACTGCCCGACAGGATTACAATGAGCAGTTCTTC. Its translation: CASTARQDYNEQFF.

The CDR3 DNA is TGTGCCAGCAGCTTATCATCTAGCGGGGGGGCGGATACGCAGTATTTT. Translated: CASSLSSSGGADTQYF. The chain recombines TRBV7-9 with TRBJ2-3; 12 bases match TRBD2. V trimming: 2 bases; J trimming: 6 bases; junction bases outside the gene matches: 6. CDR1 and CDR2 (germline): SEHNR, FQNEAQ (reference sequence). This CDR3 spans 16 amino acids.

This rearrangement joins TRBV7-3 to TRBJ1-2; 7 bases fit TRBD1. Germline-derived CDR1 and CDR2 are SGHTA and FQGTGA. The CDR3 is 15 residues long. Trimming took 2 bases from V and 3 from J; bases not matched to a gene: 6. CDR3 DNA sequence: TGTGCCAGCAGCTTATCTAAGACAGGGTACTATGGCTACACCTTC. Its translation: CASSLSKTGYYGYTF. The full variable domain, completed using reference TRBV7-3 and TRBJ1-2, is GAGVSQTPSNKVTEKGKYVELRCDPISGHTALYWYRQSLGQGPEFLIYFQGTGAADDSGLPNDRFFAVRPEGSVSTLKIQRTERGDSAVYLCASSLSKTGYYGYTFGSGTRLTVV.

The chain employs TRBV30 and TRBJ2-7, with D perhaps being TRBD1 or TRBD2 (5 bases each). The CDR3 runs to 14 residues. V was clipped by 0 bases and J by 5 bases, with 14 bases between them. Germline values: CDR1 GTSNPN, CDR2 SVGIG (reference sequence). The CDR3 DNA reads TGTGCCTGGAGTGTTGATTCGAGGGGCGACGAGCAGTACTTC. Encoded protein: CAWSVDSRGDEQYF. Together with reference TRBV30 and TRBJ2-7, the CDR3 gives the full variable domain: SQTIHQWPATLVQPVGSPLSLECTVEGTSNPNLYWYRQAAGRGLQLLFYSVGIGQISSEVPQNLSASRPQDRQFILSSKKLLLSDSGFYLCAWSVDSRGDEQYFGPGTRLTVT.

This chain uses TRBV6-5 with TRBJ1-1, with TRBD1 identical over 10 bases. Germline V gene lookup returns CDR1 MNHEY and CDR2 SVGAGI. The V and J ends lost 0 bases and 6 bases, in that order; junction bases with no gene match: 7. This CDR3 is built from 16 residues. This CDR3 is CASSYSPGQGIPEAFF. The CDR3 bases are TGTGCCAGCAGTTACTCTCCGGGACAGGGGATCCCTGAAGCTTTCTTT.

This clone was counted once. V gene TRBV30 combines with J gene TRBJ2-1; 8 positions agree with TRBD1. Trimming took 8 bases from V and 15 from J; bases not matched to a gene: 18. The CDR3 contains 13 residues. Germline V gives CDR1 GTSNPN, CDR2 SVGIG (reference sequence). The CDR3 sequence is CAASGTGVFRGFF. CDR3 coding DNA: TGTGCCGCCTCCGGGACAGGTGTATTCAGGGGGTTCTTC.

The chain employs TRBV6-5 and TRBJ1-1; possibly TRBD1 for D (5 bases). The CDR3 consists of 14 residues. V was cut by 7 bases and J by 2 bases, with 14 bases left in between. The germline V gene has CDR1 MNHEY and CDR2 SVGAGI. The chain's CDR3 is CASTEQETNTEAFF. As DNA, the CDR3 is TGTGCCAGCACCGAACAGGAGACTAACACTGAAGCTTTCTTT.

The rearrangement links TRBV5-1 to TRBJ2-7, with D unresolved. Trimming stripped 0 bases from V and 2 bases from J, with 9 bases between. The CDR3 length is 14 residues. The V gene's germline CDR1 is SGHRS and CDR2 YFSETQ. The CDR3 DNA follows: TGCGCCAGCAGCTTGGCCGCCGTGCCCTACGAGCAGTACTTC. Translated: CASSLAAVPYEQYF.

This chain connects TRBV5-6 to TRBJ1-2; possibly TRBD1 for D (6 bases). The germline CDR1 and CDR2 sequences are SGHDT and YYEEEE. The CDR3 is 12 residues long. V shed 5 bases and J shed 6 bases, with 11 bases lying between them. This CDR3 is CASSPGAHGYTF. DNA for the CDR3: TGTGCCAGCAGTCCAGGGGCCCATGGCTACACCTTC.

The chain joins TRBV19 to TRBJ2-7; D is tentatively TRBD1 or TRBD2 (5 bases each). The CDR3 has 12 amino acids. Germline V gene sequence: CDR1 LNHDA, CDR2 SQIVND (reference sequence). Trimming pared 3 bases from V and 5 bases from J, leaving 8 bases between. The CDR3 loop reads CASSMWDDEQYF. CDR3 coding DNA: TGTGCCAGTAGTATGTGGGACGACGAGCAGTACTTC.

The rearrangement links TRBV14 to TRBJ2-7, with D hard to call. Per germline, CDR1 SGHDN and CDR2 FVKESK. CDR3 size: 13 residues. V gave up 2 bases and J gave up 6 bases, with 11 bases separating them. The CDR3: CASSQNRNGEQYF. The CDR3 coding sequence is TGTGCCAGCAGCCAAAATAGGAATGGCGAGCAGTACTTC.

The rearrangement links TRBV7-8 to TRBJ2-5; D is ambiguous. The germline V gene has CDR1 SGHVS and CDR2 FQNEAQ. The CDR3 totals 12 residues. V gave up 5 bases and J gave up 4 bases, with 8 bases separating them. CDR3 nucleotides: TGTGCCAGCAGCCCCCAGAGAGAGACCCAGTACTTC. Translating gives CASSPQRETQYF. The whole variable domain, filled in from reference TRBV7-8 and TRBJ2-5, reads GAGVSQSPRYKVAKRGQDVALRCDPISGHVSLFWYQQALGQGPEFLTYFQNEAQLDKSGLPSDRFFAERPEGSVSTLKIQRTQQEDSAVYLCASSPQRETQYFGPGTRLLVL.